Presented here are 11 T cell receptor beta chains from one specimen sequenced in a study of PD-1 blockade in classical Hodgkin lymphoma. Every one of the patients relapsed after autologous stem cell transplantation (brentuximab vedotin exposure was variable). Assay used: immunoSEQ multiplex PCR; TCRdb lists only in-frame clones, some missing. The data show around 10,000 clones, more than 75% seen once. Sample: peripheral blood mononuclear cells (PBMCs), taken at baseline. The receptors come from a human donor with classical Hodgkin lymphoma.

The rearrangement links TRBV11-3 to TRBJ2-1; 8 bases agree with TRBD2. Germline CDR1 reads SGHNT; CDR2 reads YENEEA. Trimming removed 5 bases from V and 9 bases from J; junction bases left unmatched: 12. This CDR3 has 15 residues. The CDR3 DNA is TGTGCCAGCAGCGCCCGCGGGGGGTTGGGTGGTGAGCAGTTCTTC. Its translation is CASSARGGLGGEQFF.

The rearrangement joins TRBV6-5 to TRBJ2-7, with 7 nucleotides matching TRBD2. Germline values: CDR1 MNHEY, CDR2 SVGAGI. V lost 0 bases to trimming and J lost 2 bases; unmatched junction nucleotides: 4. The CDR3 runs 15 residues. Written as DNA, the CDR3 is TGTGCCAGCAGTTACTCGGGTCGGGGGGCCTACGAGCAGTACTTC. This sequence encodes CASSYSGRGAYEQYF.

This clone has just one count. This sequence joins TRBV6-1 and TRBJ2-5; D remains ambiguous. The CDR3 consists of 12 residues. CDR1 is MNHNS and CDR2 is SASEGT in the germline V gene. V dropped 2 bases and J dropped 5 bases, with 6 bases sitting between them. DNA of the CDR3: TGTGCCAGCAGTGAATATGCGGAGACCCAGTACTTC. It translates to CASSEYAETQYF.

The chain employs TRBV9 and TRBJ2-1, with 8 bases lining up with TRBD2. Trimming removed 3 bases from V and 4 bases from J; junction bases left unmatched: 3. Germline V gives CDR1 SGDLS, CDR2 YYNGEE. The CDR3 consists of 14 residues. The CDR3 reads CASSASGFYNEQFF. Here the CDR3 DNA reads TGTGCCAGCAGCGCTAGCGGGTTTTACAATGAGCAGTTCTTC.

The chain joins TRBV18 to TRBJ2-7; 12 nucleotides match TRBD2. V gave up 5 bases and J gave up 4 bases; unmatched junction bases: 6. This CDR3 has 15 residues. Germline CDR1 reads KGHSH; CDR2 reads LQKENI. The CDR3 spells CASSTRTSGMYEQYF. The CDR3 DNA is TGTGCCAGCTCAACGCGGACTAGCGGGATGTACGAGCAGTACTTC. The full variable domain, with the rest looked up from reference TRBV18 and TRBJ2-7, is NAGVMQNPRHLVRRRGQEARLRCSPMKGHSHVYWYRQLPEEGLKFMVYLQKENIIDESGMPKERFSAEFPKEGPSILRIQQVVRGDSAAYFCASSTRTSGMYEQYFGPGTRLTVT.

The rearrangement links TRBV2 to TRBJ1-2; tentative D call: TRBD1 (6 bases). CDR1 and CDR2 (germline): SNHLY, FYNNEI. The CDR3 contains 13 residues. Trimming shortened V by 2 bases and J by 7 bases, and 11 bases separated the two germline ends. The CDR3 spells CASSERGAGGYTF. CDR3 nucleotide sequence: TGTGCCAGCAGTGAAAGGGGGGCTGGTGGCTACACCTTC.

This chain connects TRBV28 to TRBJ2-6; TRBD1 matches at 7 bases. Losses at the gene ends were 5 bases for V and 2 bases for J; bases not matched to a gene: 3. Per germline, CDR1 MDHEN and CDR2 SYDVKM. The CDR3 length is 15 residues. The DNA for the CDR3 is TGTGCCAGCAGTAAAACAGGGGCTGGGGCCAACGTCCTGACTTTC. It yields the protein CASSKTGAGANVLTF.

This sequence joins TRBV18 and TRBJ1-1, with 7 bases lining up with TRBD1. V was clipped by 2 bases and J by 4 bases; unmatched bases: 1. Per the germline V gene, CDR1 is KGHSH and CDR2 is LQKENI. The CDR3 spans 13 residues. The CDR3 protein is CASSPSGGTEAFF. The CDR3 DNA sequence: TGTGCCAGCTCACCATCAGGGGGCACTGAAGCTTTCTTT.

The chain recombines TRBV6-1 with TRBJ1-2; weak D call: TRBD1 (6 bases). Germline lookup yields CDR1 MNHNS and CDR2 SASEGT. The V and J ends lost 8 bases and 7 bases respectively, with 17 bases between them. The CDR3 is made up of 13 amino acids. In DNA form, the CDR3 reads TGTGCCAGCCTCCGGGACATCTATGGTGGCTACACCTTC. It encodes CASLRDIYGGYTF.

The gene calls are TRBV5-1 and TRBJ2-1; 7 nucleotides align to TRBD1. The V gene end was trimmed by 4 bases and the J gene end by 0 bases; junction bases not matched to a gene: 10. This CDR3 comprises 17 residues. Germline values: CDR1 SGHRS, CDR2 YFSETQ. The CDR3 DNA reads as TGCGCCAGCAGCCATCCACAGGGGCGCCCCTCCTACAATGAGCAGTTCTTC. Translated, it gives CASSHPQGRPSYNEQFF.

The genes are TRBV2 and TRBJ2-3; 7 nucleotides line up with TRBD2. With V trimmed by 4 bases and J by 2 bases, 6 bases remained unmatched. The CDR3 loop spans 15 amino acids. Looked up from germline, CDR1 is SNHLY and CDR2 is FYNNEI. The CDR3 region is CASSAGGGSTDTQYF. For the CDR3, the DNA is TGTGCCAGCAGTGCGGGGGGTGGGTCCACAGATACGCAGTATTTT.